This TCR beta chain was captured in a study of early T cells in non-severe SARS-CoV-2 infection. Study summary: Bulk RNA isolated from unsorted whole blood underwent sequencing; chains were not paired. Points from the study as a whole: VDJdb matches were skewed toward anti-spike CD8 T cell responses.

Individual cDNA molecules carried attached unique molecular identifiers. Each CDR3 protein is one row after TCRdb ran MiXCR on the 5' RACE reads. The sample shows tens of thousands of distinct CDR3 sequences, about 6.3% of them seen only once. This clonotype was observed a handful of times. Antigen unknown. Between the trimmed V and J ends, which lost 8 bases and 0 bases, there was a span of 10 bases. The CDR3 length is 13 residues. Germline CDR1 is SNHLY and CDR2 is FYNNEI. The sample was whole blood. This receptor was taken from an adult who was a healthcare worker with PCR-confirmed SARS-CoV-2 infection or an uninfected control (not recorded which). The rearrangement uses TRBV2 and TRBJ1-1, with unresolved D. CDR3 nucleotides: TGTGCCAGCGACGAACGGCTGAACACTGAAGCTTTCTTT. It specifies CASDERLNTEAFF.